This note documents a single T cell receptor (beta chain) sequence. This specimen comes from a study of blood T cell repertoires in COVID-19. Across the study: Acute and convalescent COVID-19 specimens originated in the United States, Italy and Spain. T cells, B-cell-depleted T cells, or PBMCs provided the cDNA or gDNA that served as material.

Seattle enrolled patients during active infection and tracked them longitudinally. Source study methods: The authors estimated nucleated cell counts from reference gene primer amplification. Produced via immunoSEQ multiplex PCR; TCRdb's table is partial and in-frame only. V and J calls and clone size are given by that table; D and trimming were obtained from the DNA. Of about 130,000 clones in the sample, 81% are singletons; the top ten hold about a sixth. Per the germline V gene, CDR1 is MNHEY and CDR2 is SMNVEV (reference sequence). The junction had 10 bases not matched to a gene; V was cut back by 5 bases and J by 5 bases. This CDR3 is built from 17 residues.

The receptor was derived from a man aged 30-40 years with COVID-19, enrolled during active disease. Sequencing was done on a sample of peripheral blood. V and J are TRBV27 and TRBJ2-5; 14 bases map to TRBD2. CDR3 sequence (DNA): TGTGCCAGCAGTCCACGACTAGCGGGAGGGTCTAGGGAGACCCAGTACTTC. It yields the protein CASSPRLAGGSRETQYF.